This section outlines one T cell receptor (beta chain) sequence together with its context. This clone was seen only a few times. It has no known antigen specificity. Base qualities are missing; no much larger clone stands one base away. CDR1 is given as MNHEY and CDR2 as SVGAGI, both from the germline V gene. The CDR3 runs 13 residues from the cysteine to the phenylalanine. Kept here is only the CDR3 DNA, which spans 39 bases and is read in frame from base 1. V and J lose 5 bases and 5 bases, and a span of 10 bases separates them. The sample is drawn from a study of blood T cell repertoires in COVID-19 (dated by TCRdb to the early 2020s). Study-wide context: Collaborator samples came from the United States, Italy and Spain and covered acute and convalescent phases of COVID-19. The samples were drawn from the first 160 participants of the ongoing ImmuneRACE study and from 950 to 1,500 subjects provided by 6 global collaborators. Sample metadata almost always included a de-identified subject ID, COVID-19 status, age in years and sex. Where available, HLA class I and class II types were obtained from metadata supplied by the sample provider rather than from assay-based typing. The repertoires were released in a freely available public database meant as a resource for research on the immune response to SARS-CoV-2. The material from the prospective study consisted of cDNA or gDNA derived from T cells, B-cell-depleted T cells, or PBMCs. The dataset comprised deeply sampled blood TCRbeta repertoires from subjects exposed to, actively infected with, or recovered from COVID-19.

The immunoSEQ Assay, a bias-controlled multiplex PCR, was used to amplify TCRbeta CDR3 regions from genomic DNA. In the paper's pipeline: The number of nucleated cells in each sample was estimated from the amplification of reference gene primers within the assay. To quantify the absolute abundance of each unique TCRbeta CDR3 rearrangement, sequence reads were collapsed and filtered. For each sample, productive Simpson clonality was calculated as the square root of Simpson's diversity index over productive rearrangements. TCRdb mirrors the immuneACCESS table, restricted to in-frame sequences. Some clones are absent from its copies; in checked studies, under half trace to an unresolved V gene, and the reason for the others is unknown. That table supplies the V and J calls and clone size; D and trimming were determined from the DNA. Present in this sample are around 140,000 clones, under 90% of which were seen just once. The ten largest clones represent around 2.4% of the sample.

Participants in the prospective study were aged roughly 18 to 100 years, lived in some 24 United States geographic areas, and enrolled through a virtual design. To assign participants to cohorts, the prospective study relied on clinical history that participants themselves reported in a screening survey and a study questionnaire. In the prospective study, whole blood, serum and a nasopharyngeal or oropharyngeal swab were collected from each participant by mobile phlebotomists. Over an approximately 2-month period, participants in the prospective study had the option of providing additional blood draws and questionnaires. Blood samples from the prospective study were shipped frozen or at room temperature prior to DNA extraction. What the research found in general, with its limitations: How much clinical and demographic metadata was included differed by source and by participant, and the metadata was provided uncurated.

The chain uses TRBV6-5 and TRBJ1-5, with an unclear D gene assignment. Sequencing used PBMCs or T cells enriched from blood (not recorded which). The clonotype was recovered from a man aged 40-49 years with acute COVID-19. The sequence in DNA is TGTGCCAGCAGTATTCATCAGGATCAGCCCCAGCATTTT. Its protein is CASSIHQDQPQHF.